This T cell receptor beta chain was profiled in a study of control samples from healthy donors and cancer patients. The junction had 6 bases not matched to a gene; V was cut back by 3 bases and J by 4 bases. The CDR3 runs to 15 residues. Germline-derived CDR1 and CDR2 are SGDLS and YYNGEE. Here immunoSEQ multiplex PCR was the method, and the copy in TCRdb shows in-frame clones only, minus some. This sample carries some 100,000 clones, less than 90% of them seen once, and the ten largest clones take approximately 20%. This receptor was obtained from a woman aged 45-65 years in good health. Material: blood. V and J are TRBV9 and TRBJ1-4; the match to TRBD1 covers 7 bases. The CDR3 DNA is TGTGCCAGCAGCGCGGGGGACAGTGGTAATGAAAAACTGTTTTTT. It codes for CASSAGDSGNEKLFF.